The 20 T cell receptor beta chains reported below all come from one sample, sequenced in a study of blood T cells in healthy people across ages. PCR was performed a second time for roughly 7 to 11 cycles using a sample-barcoded 5' primer and a J-beta primer mix. MiXCR, run by TCRdb on the 5' RACE reads, gives a single entry per CDR3 protein. Among over a million distinct CDR3 sequences listed, around two fifths were seen once. Sequenced material: blood. The receptors stem from a woman in her late teens or twenties in good health.

V is TRBV12-3 or TRBV12-4 and J is TRBJ2-3, with 14 bases matching TRBD2. V lost 5 bases and J lost 0; bases outside the gene matches: 7. This CDR3 is built from 18 residues. The CDR3 DNA follows: TGTGCCAGCAGTACGGGACTAGCGGGGGCCTCTAGCACAGATACGCAGTATTTT. Translation: CASSTGLAGASSTDTQYF.

The rearrangement joins TRBV28 to TRBJ1-2; D not certain. Trimming left V 6 bases short and J 0 bases short, with 11 bases between. The germline CDR1 and CDR2 sequences are MDHEN and SYDVKM. The CDR3 loop spans 14 amino acids. The DNA of the CDR3 is TGTGCCAGCAGGCTCGACCCCTCTAACTATGGCTACACCTTC. Translation gives CASRLDPSNYGYTF.

This clonotype was seen repeatedly, ten times or more. A junction end diverges from the germline sequence, so it may reflect a read error. This rearrangement joins TRBV3-1 to TRBJ2-4; D not certain. CDR3 length: 14 residues. Germline V gives CDR1 LGHDT, CDR2 YNNKEL (reference sequence). The CDR3 here is CASSQGLAKNIQYF. CDR3 coding DNA: TGCGCCAGCAGCCAAGGGCTAGCCAAAAACATTCAGTACTTC.

The chain carries TRBV20-1 and TRBJ2-3; 10 nucleotides agree with TRBD2. Trimming took 5 bases from V and 4 from J; bases not matched to a gene: 12. Germline assignment: CDR1 DFQATT and CDR2 SNEGSKA (reference sequence). The CDR3 has 16 residues. CDR3 nucleotides: TGCAGTGCTGTAAAAGTGAGCGGGGGGGAATCAGATACGCAGTATTTT. This codes for CSAVKVSGGESDTQYF.

The chain joins TRBV11-2 to TRBJ2-7, with TRBD1 matching over 12 bases. The J call may be faulty, since TRBJ2-5 better matches the DNA end. The length of the CDR3 is 16 residues. Germline assignment: CDR1 SGHAT and CDR2 FQNNGV. Written as DNA, the CDR3 is TGTGCCAGCAGCTCGCTCGGGACAGGGGGCGTAGGGACCCAGTACTTC. It codes for CASSSLGTGGVGTQYF.

The chain uses TRBV6-5 and TRBJ1-6, with 8 bases matching TRBD1. Germline lookup yields CDR1 MNHEY and CDR2 SVGAGI. This CDR3 is 13 amino acids long. Losses at the gene ends were 9 bases for V and 7 bases for J; bases not matched to a gene: 5. The CDR3 DNA follows: TGTGCCAGTGCGGACAGGGAGAATTCACCCCTCCACTTT. Encoded protein: CASADRENSPLHF.

The sample holds a few counts of this clonotype. The chain joins TRBV5-6 to TRBJ1-5, with unresolved D. V dropped 1 base and J dropped 0 bases, with 17 bases sitting between them. Germline lookup yields CDR1 SGHDT and CDR2 YYEEEE. The CDR3 loop spans 18 amino acids. The CDR3 is CASSLNARSTYSNQPQHF. The DNA for the CDR3 is TGTGCCAGCAGCTTGAATGCCAGGAGCACGTATAGCAATCAGCCCCAGCATTTT.

V gene TRBV2 combines with J gene TRBJ2-3; 10 bases are a match to TRBD2. Germline V CDR1 and CDR2: SNHLY, FYNNEI. Unmatched junction bases numbered 11, after V lost 8 bases and J lost 6 bases. This CDR3 comprises 15 residues. CDR3 sequence (DNA): TGTGCCAGCCATAGGACTAGCGGTGAATTGGATACGCAGTATTTT. Protein: CASHRTSGELDTQYF.

This clonotype occurred a few times. The chain joins TRBV6-5 to TRBJ1-1; the D is unclear. The germline V gene has CDR1 MNHEY and CDR2 SVGAGI. The V and J ends lost 6 bases and 3 bases respectively, with 17 bases between them. The CDR3 has 15 amino acids. For the CDR3, the DNA is TGTGCCAGCAGAGAGCCGGGAAGACGGGACACTGAAGCTTTCTTT. Protein sequence: CASREPGRRDTEAFF.

This clonotype was picked up a small number of times. The genes are TRBV20-1 and TRBJ1-5; possibly TRBD1 for D (5 bases). The germline CDR1 and CDR2 sequences are DFQATT and SNEGSKA (reference sequence). The CDR3 sequence is 14 residues long. V lost 0 bases to trimming and J lost 7 bases, with 13 bases between them. In nucleotides, the CDR3 is TGCAGTGCTAGAGATGAGGGGAGGGGACAGCCCCAGCATTTT. Its protein is CSARDEGRGQPQHF.

This chain connects TRBV28 to TRBJ1-3, with TRBD1 matching over 9 bases. The CDR3 runs to 15 residues. V was clipped by 5 bases and J by 7 bases; unmatched bases: 9. The germline V gene has CDR1 MDHEN and CDR2 SYDVKM. The DNA for the CDR3 is TGTGCCAGCAGTACTCAGGGACAGGGAAGGAACACCATATATTTT. It is translated as CASSTQGQGRNTIYF.

The rearrangement uses TRBV20-1 and TRBJ2-3, with TRBD1 identical over 7 bases. There are 15 residues in the CDR3. The V and J ends lost 5 bases and 4 bases, in that order; junction bases with no gene match: 12. The germline V gene has CDR1 DFQATT and CDR2 SNEGSKA (reference sequence). In nucleotides, the CDR3 is TGCAGTGCTGGGCGTACACAGGGGAGCGCAGATACGCAGTATTTT. Translating gives CSAGRTQGSADTQYF.

This clonotype has a handful of counts. The chain recombines TRBV28 with TRBJ1-2; 7 nucleotides align to TRBD1. CDR1 MDHEN and CDR2 SYDVKM come from the germline V gene. The ends lost 6 bases at V and 1 base at J; junction bases unmatched: 2. CDR3 size: 13 residues. CDR3 bases: TGTGCCAGCAGGGGACAGCTTAACTATGGCTACACCTTC. Residues: CASRGQLNYGYTF.

This clonotype has a handful of counts. The chain employs TRBV6-5 and TRBJ1-2, with D possibly TRBD1 on 6 matching bases. The V end lost 2 bases, the J end lost 4 bases, and 20 bases lay between the germline ends. The CDR3 contains 17 residues. Germline CDR1 is MNHEY and CDR2 is SVGAGI. CDR3 amino acids: CASSYVRQGRAGYGYTF. The CDR3 nucleotides are TGTGCCAGCAGTTACGTTAGGCAGGGGAGAGCGGGCTATGGCTACACCTTC.

The J gene is TRBJ2-1, the V gene TRBV9; 11 bases align to TRBD2. The CDR3 covers 16 residues. Looked up from germline, CDR1 is SGDLS and CDR2 is YYNGEE. Germline trimming cut 3 bases from V and 7 bases from J; bases unmatched to any gene: 9. CDR3 in DNA: TGTGCCAGCAGCGACCCCGCTAGCGGGGGGAGTAATGAGCAGTTCTTC. Encoded protein: CASSDPASGGSNEQFF. The whole variable domain, filled in from reference TRBV9 and TRBJ2-1, reads DSGVTQTPKHLITATGQRVTLRCSPRSGDLSVYWYQQSLDQGLQFLIQYYNGEERAKGNILERFSAQQFPDLHSELNLSSLELGDSALYFCASSDPASGGSNEQFFGPGTRLTVL.

The chain links TRBV5-1 to TRBJ2-3, with TRBD2 identical over 10 bases. The V gene end was trimmed by 2 bases and the J gene end by 6 bases; junction bases not matched to a gene: 15. CDR1 is SGHRS and CDR2 is YFSETQ in the germline V gene. The length of the CDR3 is 18 residues. The CDR3 DNA is TGCGCCAGCAGCTTCATCACTAGCGGGGCCCCTTCTGGGGATACGCAGTATTTT. This gives the protein CASSFITSGAPSGDTQYF. Together with reference TRBV5-1 and TRBJ2-3, the CDR3 gives the full variable domain: KAGVTQTPRYLIKTRGQQVTLSCSPISGHRSVSWYQQTPGQGLQFLFEYFSETQRNKGNFPGRFSGRQFSNSRSEMNVSTLELGDSALYLCASSFITSGAPSGDTQYFGPGTRLTVL.

This clonotype was found a few times. The V gene is TRBV7-8, the J gene TRBJ1-2; no firm D call. This CDR3 region has 15 residues. Looked up from germline, CDR1 is SGHVS and CDR2 is FQNEAQ. The V end was cut by 1 base, the J end by 7 bases, with 16 bases between. The CDR3, as DNA: TGTGCCAGCAGCTTAGGGGCAGGTGGGGTGGGTGGCTACACCTTC. This encodes CASSLGAGGVGGYTF.

The chain carries TRBV5-4 and TRBJ2-1; D ambiguous. CDR3 length: 16 amino acids. V was pared by 4 bases and J by 1 base, with 15 bases between. Germline V lookup: CDR1 SGHNT, CDR2 YYREEE (reference sequence). The CDR3 region has the DNA TGTGCCAGCAGCCCTCAGCCAGGCCAATCCTACAATGAGCAGTTCTTC. Its translation: CASSPQPGQSYNEQFF.

The genes are TRBV7-3 and TRBJ1-3; 10 bases align to TRBD1. The CDR3 runs to 19 residues. With V trimmed by 3 bases and J by 1 base, 12 bases remained unmatched. Germline lookup yields CDR1 SGHTA and CDR2 FQGTGA. CDR3 nucleotides: TGTGCCAGCAGCTTTATCGGTTGCGGACAGGGGGAATCTGGAAACACCATATATTTT. Its translation: CASSFIGCGQGESGNTIYF.

The chain links TRBV7-6 to TRBJ2-7; D is undetermined. The J call may be incorrect, as the DNA end agrees better with TRBJ2-5. The CDR3 is 13 residues long. Germline CDR1 is SGHVS and CDR2 is FNYEAQ. This chain's CDR3 is CASSLHLRETQYF. The CDR3 nucleotides read TGTGCCAGCAGCTTACATCTTCGAGAGACCCAGTACTTC.